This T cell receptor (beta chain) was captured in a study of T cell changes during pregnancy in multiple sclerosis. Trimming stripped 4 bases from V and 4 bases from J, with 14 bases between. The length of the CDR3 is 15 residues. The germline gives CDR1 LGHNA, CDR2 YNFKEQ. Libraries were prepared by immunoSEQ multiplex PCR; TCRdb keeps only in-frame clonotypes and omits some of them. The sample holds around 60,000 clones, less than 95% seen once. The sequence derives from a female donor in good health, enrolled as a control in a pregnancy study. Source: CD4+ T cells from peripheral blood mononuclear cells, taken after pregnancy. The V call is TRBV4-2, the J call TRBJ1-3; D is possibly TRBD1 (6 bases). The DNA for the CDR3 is TGTGCCAGCAGCCGAGCTACAGGGTCGGGAAACACCATATATTTT. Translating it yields CASSRATGSGNTIYF.